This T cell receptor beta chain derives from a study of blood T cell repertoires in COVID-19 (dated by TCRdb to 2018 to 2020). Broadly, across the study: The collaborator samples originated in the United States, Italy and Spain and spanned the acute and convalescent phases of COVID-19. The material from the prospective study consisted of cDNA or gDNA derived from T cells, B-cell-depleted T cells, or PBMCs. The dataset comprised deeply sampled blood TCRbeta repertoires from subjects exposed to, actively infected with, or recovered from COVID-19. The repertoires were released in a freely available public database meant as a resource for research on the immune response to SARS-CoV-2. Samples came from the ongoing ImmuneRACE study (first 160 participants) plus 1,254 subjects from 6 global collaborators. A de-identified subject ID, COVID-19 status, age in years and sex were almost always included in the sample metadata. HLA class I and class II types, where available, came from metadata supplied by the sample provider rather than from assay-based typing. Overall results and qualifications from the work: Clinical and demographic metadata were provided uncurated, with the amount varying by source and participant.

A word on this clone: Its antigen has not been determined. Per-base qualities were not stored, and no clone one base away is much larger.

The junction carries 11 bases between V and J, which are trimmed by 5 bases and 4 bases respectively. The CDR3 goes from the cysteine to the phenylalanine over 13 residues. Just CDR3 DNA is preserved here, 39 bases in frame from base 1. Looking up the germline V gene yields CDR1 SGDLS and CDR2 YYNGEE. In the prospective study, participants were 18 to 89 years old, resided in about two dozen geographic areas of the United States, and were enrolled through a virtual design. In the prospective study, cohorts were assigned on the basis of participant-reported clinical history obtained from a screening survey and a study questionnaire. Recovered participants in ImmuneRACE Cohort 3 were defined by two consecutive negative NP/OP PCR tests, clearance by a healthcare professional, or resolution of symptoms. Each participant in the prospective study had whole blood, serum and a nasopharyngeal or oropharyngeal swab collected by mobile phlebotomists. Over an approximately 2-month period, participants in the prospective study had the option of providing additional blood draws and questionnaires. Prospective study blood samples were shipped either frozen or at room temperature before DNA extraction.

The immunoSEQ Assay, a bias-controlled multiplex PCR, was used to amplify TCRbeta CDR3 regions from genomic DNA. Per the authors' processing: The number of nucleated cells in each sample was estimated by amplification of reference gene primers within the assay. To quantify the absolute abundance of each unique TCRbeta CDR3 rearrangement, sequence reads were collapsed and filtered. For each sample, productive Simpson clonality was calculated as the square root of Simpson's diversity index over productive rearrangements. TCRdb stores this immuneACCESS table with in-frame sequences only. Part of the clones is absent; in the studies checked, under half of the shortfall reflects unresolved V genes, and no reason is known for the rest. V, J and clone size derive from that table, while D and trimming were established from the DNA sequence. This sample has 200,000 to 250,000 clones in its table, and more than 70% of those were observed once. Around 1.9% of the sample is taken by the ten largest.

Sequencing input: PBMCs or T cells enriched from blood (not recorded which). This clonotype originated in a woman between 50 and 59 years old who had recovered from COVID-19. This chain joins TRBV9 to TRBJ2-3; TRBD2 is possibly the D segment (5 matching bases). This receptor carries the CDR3 CASSAPGSDTQYF. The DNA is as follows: TGTGCCAGCAGTGCCCCGGGGTCAGATACGCAGTATTTT.